Below are 19 T cell receptor beta chains sequenced from a single sample in a study of cytomegalovirus exposure and HLA in healthy donors. 60 Vbeta and 13 Jbeta primers were used in PCR. Generated by immunoSEQ multiplex PCR, the TCRdb table keeps only in-frame clones and is missing some. The data show approximately 140,000 clones, with around three quarters seen just once and more than 0.75% held by the top ten. Sequencing was carried out using PBMCs. Every receptor here comes from a man between 18 and 29 years old in good health and CMV-seronegative.

This clone was picked up a small number of times. The chain links TRBV4-1 to TRBJ2-2, with 10 positions matching TRBD1. The CDR3 contains 18 residues. Trimming took 0 bases from V and 0 from J; bases not matched to a gene: 4. Germline loops: CDR1 MGHRA, CDR2 YSYEKL. CDR3: CASSQDGTGVTNTGELFF. The CDR3 nucleotides are TGCGCCAGCAGCCAAGATGGGACAGGGGTGACGAACACCGGGGAGCTGTTTTTT.

This chain joins TRBV5-1 and TRBJ1-1, with 7 bases fitting TRBD1. The CDR3 is made up of 16 amino acids. Germline V gene lookup returns CDR1 SGHRS and CDR2 YFSETQ. Unmatched junction bases numbered 10, after V lost 4 bases and J lost 1 base. The DNA of the CDR3 is TGCGCCAGCAGCCGTGTAACAGGGGACAGGAACACTGAAGCTTTCTTT. It translates to CASSRVTGDRNTEAFF.

V is TRBV19 and J is TRBJ1-1; D remains unclear. Germline V gene data show CDR1 as LNHDA and CDR2 as SQIVND (reference sequence). Trimming pared 1 base from V and 5 bases from J, leaving 14 bases between. The CDR3 extends over 15 amino acids. CDR3 amino acids: CASSIGLSVSTEAFF. The CDR3 region has the DNA TGTGCCAGTAGTATAGGCCTTAGCGTTTCGACTGAAGCTTTCTTT.

The chain uses TRBV5-1 and TRBJ2-3, with TRBD1 matching 11 bases. J gave up 4 bases and V 8 bases, and 6 bases lay outside the gene matches. Per germline, CDR1 SGHRS and CDR2 YFSETQ. The CDR3 totals 14 residues. For the CDR3, the DNA is TGCGCCAGTACCGGGACAGGGGGTTCAGATACGCAGTATTTT. Encoded protein: CASTGTGGSDTQYF.

The chain links TRBV5-4 to TRBJ1-1; D is unclear. This CDR3 comprises 13 residues. Per the germline V gene, CDR1 is SGHNT and CDR2 is YYREEE (reference sequence). With 1 base removed from V and 4 bases from J, the gap between germline ends came to 8 bases. CDR3 protein: CASSLPGGTEAFF. DNA of the CDR3: TGTGCCAGCAGCTTGCCGGGAGGCACTGAAGCTTTCTTT.

V gene TRBV4-2 combines with J gene TRBJ1-1, with D unresolved. V was clipped by 1 base and J by 9 bases, with 12 bases between them. Germline V CDR1 and CDR2: LGHNA, YNFKEQ. The CDR3 has 13 residues. CDR3 protein: CASSQVEVPKAFF. Here the CDR3 DNA reads TGTGCCAGCAGCCAAGTAGAGGTCCCAAAAGCTTTCTTT.

This clone has only one observation. The chain couples TRBV27 to TRBJ2-5; the D gene is possibly TRBD2 (6 bases). The CDR3 consists of 13 residues. The germline V gene encodes CDR1 MNHEY and CDR2 SMNVEV (reference sequence). Trimming removed 5 bases at V and 11 bases at J, with 18 bases between. The CDR3 region has the DNA TGTGCCAGCAGTCACGGGTACTATCGGGAGCAGTACTTC. Amino acids: CASSHGYYREQYF.

This clone has only a few counts. J is TRBJ2-5 and V is TRBV18; 12 nucleotides agree with TRBD2. The closer fit of TRBJ2-7 to the DNA end suggests the J call may be wrong. The CDR3 consists of 15 residues. Germline V gives CDR1 KGHSH, CDR2 LQKENI. CDR3 loop: CASSRTSGASYEQYF. Here the CDR3 DNA reads TGTGCCAGCTCCCGGACTAGCGGGGCCTCCTACGAGCAGTACTTC.

The V and J genes are TRBV10-3 and TRBJ1-2, with 9 bases that match TRBD1. Germline V lookup: CDR1 ENHRY, CDR2 SYGVKD. The CDR3 extends over 13 amino acids. J lost 5 bases, V lost 8 bases, and 6 bases had no gene match. The CDR3 DNA reads as TGTGCCATCGGATCCGGGACAGGGTATGGCTACACCTTC. Translated: CAIGSGTGYGYTF.

The chain is built from TRBV6-1 and TRBJ1-5, with D perhaps TRBD1 (6 bases). The CDR3 extends over 17 amino acids. Germline lookup yields CDR1 MNHNS and CDR2 SASEGT. V shed 6 bases and J shed 6 bases, with 24 bases lying between them. The CDR3 spells CASRERQASALRQPQHF. DNA for the CDR3: TGTGCCAGCAGGGAAAGACAGGCCTCCGCGCTTCGTCAGCCCCAGCATTTT.

The genes are TRBV6-4 and TRBJ2-3; D gene unclear. V lost 4 bases and J lost 1, with 9 bases in between. The CDR3 spans 14 residues. Germline CDR1 reads MRHNA; CDR2 reads SNTAGT. The CDR3 nucleotides read TGTGCCAGCAGTGTCTTCTACGGCACAGATACGCAGTATTTT. This encodes CASSVFYGTDTQYF.

V usage is TRBV6-6 and J usage is TRBJ1-1; D remains ambiguous. The V end was cut by 6 bases, the J end by 4 bases, with 6 bases between. In germline, CDR1 is MNHNY, CDR2 SVGAGI (reference sequence). The CDR3 extends over 11 amino acids. The CDR3 sequence: CASSEITEAFF. The CDR3 DNA sequence: TGTGCCAGCAGCGAGATCACTGAAGCTTTCTTT.

This rearrangement joins TRBV9 to TRBJ1-6; TRBD1 aligns across 7 bases. Unmatched junction bases numbered 5, after V lost 3 bases and J lost 8 bases. CDR3 length equals 14 residues. Germline V lookup: CDR1 SGDLS, CDR2 YYNGEE. In DNA, the CDR3 is TGTGCCAGCAGCGCTCGGGACAGTTATTCACCCCTCCACTTT. This codes for CASSARDSYSPLHF.

The chain recombines TRBV19 with TRBJ2-1; TRBD1 aligns across 7 bases. The junction had 7 bases not matched to a gene; V was cut back by 1 base and J by 7 bases. The CDR3 is 15 amino acids. CDR1 and CDR2 (germline): LNHDA, SQIVND (reference sequence). The CDR3 bases are TGTGCCAGTAGTATAGGGCAGGGGGACAAGAATGAGCAGTTCTTC. Protein sequence: CASSIGQGDKNEQFF.

The J gene is TRBJ1-1, the V gene TRBV19, with TRBD1 matching over 10 bases. The V segment lost 3 bases and the J segment 6 bases; nucleotides outside the gene matches: 7. Germline lookup yields CDR1 LNHDA and CDR2 SQIVND (reference sequence). This CDR3 comprises 15 residues. In nucleotides, the CDR3 is TGTGCCAGTAGTATTCCGGGACAGGGGACCCCTGAAGCTTTCTTT. Residues: CASSIPGQGTPEAFF.

In this sample, this clone turned up a few times. This chain connects TRBV5-1 to TRBJ2-7; 7 nucleotides line up with TRBD2. CDR1 is SGHRS, CDR2 YFSETQ, per germline. The CDR3 is 12 residues long. V lost 7 bases, J lost 7 bases, and 8 bases stayed unmatched. CDR3 DNA: TGCGCCAGCCTCGGGGAGGGCGGGGAGCAGTACTTC. It codes for CASLGEGGEQYF.

The rearrangement joins TRBV2 to TRBJ1-4; perhaps TRBD1 as D (5 bases). Trimming removed 3 bases at V and 2 bases at J, with 16 bases between. Germline CDR1 is SNHLY and CDR2 is FYNNEI. The CDR3 loop spans 17 amino acids. CDR3: CASSERRGGGTNEKLFF. CDR3 DNA sequence: TGTGCCAGCAGTGAGAGGAGGGGTGGAGGGACTAATGAAAAACTGTTTTTT. The full variable domain, rest sourced from reference TRBV2 and TRBJ1-4, is EPEVTQTPSHQVTQMGQEVILRCVPISNHLYFYWYRQILGQKVEFLVSFYNNEISEKSEIFDDQFSVERPDGSNFTLKIRSTKLEDSAMYFCASSERRGGGTNEKLFFGSGTQLSVL.

The V call is TRBV30, the J call TRBJ1-6; TRBD1 is a possible D gene (6 bases). Trimming left V 3 bases short and J 6 bases short, with 15 bases between. The CDR3 is 15 residues long. CDR1 is GTSNPN, CDR2 SVGIG, per germline (reference sequence). CDR3 in amino acids: CAWRRETGSNSPLHF. In nucleotides, the CDR3 is TGTGCCTGGAGGCGAGAGACAGGCAGTAATTCACCCCTCCACTTT.

The chain links TRBV2 to TRBJ2-7, with D possibly matching TRBD1 (5 bases). This CDR3 has 14 amino acids. Germline V CDR1 and CDR2: SNHLY, FYNNEI. The V and J ends lost 6 bases and 0 bases respectively, with 12 bases between them. The CDR3 is CASSSTDSSYEQYF. The CDR3 DNA is TGTGCCAGCAGCTCGACAGACAGCTCCTACGAGCAGTACTTC.